These T cell receptor beta chains were read from a single sample in a study of blood T cell repertoires in COVID-19. Sequenced by immunoSEQ multiplex PCR; TCRdb stores in-frame clones only, minus some. The table has roughly 14,000 clones, around 92% seen once. The sequencing input was peripheral blood. All receptors come from a human donor with active COVID-19. The donor label of this sample is uncertain. Each CDR3 is given without its conserved first and last residue. Size is omitted from some rows. Given values are once, few, many or a class for expanded clones.

CDR3 protein,J gene,CDR3 length,clone size,V gene
AWRSQGAEKLF,TRBJ1-4,11,NA,TRBV30
ASRPGGTDTQY,TRBJ2-3,11,NA,TRBV7-2
ASRAPSPYEQY,TRBJ2-7,11,once,TRBV28
ASRQTGGGETQY,TRBJ2-5,12,NA,TRBV6-5
ASSDPGTSGKTSTDTQY,TRBJ2-3,17,NA,TRBV2
SASDASRRTGELF,TRBJ2-2,13,NA,TRBV20-1
ASSPLVSEQF,TRBJ2-1,10,few,TRBV18
AISDYSSGGYNEQF,TRBJ2-1,14,NA,TRBV10-3
ASSRRANYGYT,TRBJ1-2,11,NA,TRBV19
ASSLESRGYSPLH,TRBJ1-6,13,few,TRBV5-4
ASSYSFTTPNEQF,TRBJ2-1,13,NA,TRBV6-5
AISHQGSYGYT,TRBJ1-2,11,NA,TRBV10-3
AISEREQETQY,TRBJ2-5,11,NA,TRBV10-3
ASSIYWDTSNYGYT,TRBJ1-2,14,NA,TRBV19
ASSSGGRETQY,TRBJ2-5,11,once,TRBV5-1
AWSAGTSGSTDTQY,TRBJ2-3,14,NA,TRBV30
ASTGGSNQPQH,TRBJ1-5,11,NA,TRBV6-5
ASSILGSANTGELF,TRBJ2-2,14,once,TRBV19
ASSQVWATEAF,TRBJ1-1,11,NA,TRBV3-1/TRBV3-2
AWSPSSQGNTIY,TRBJ1-3,12,NA,TRBV30
ASSPGGRVNYGYT,TRBJ1-2,13,NA,TRBV19
ASSPAGRTGELF,TRBJ2-2,12,NA,TRBV5-6
ASSHSTGGRNQPQH,TRBJ1-5,14,NA,TRBV7-8
ASSQVLNTGELF,TRBJ2-2,12,NA,TRBV4-3
AWSPLGRGNQPQH,TRBJ1-5,13,NA,TRBV30
ASSLQGYEQY,TRBJ2-7,10,few,TRBV6-6
ASSLSGAYGYT,TRBJ1-2,11,once,TRBV7-9
AWSRGQGGTEAF,TRBJ1-1,12,NA,TRBV30
ASSPQPLAGGFYQQY,TRBJ2-7,15,NA,TRBV4-1